These 21 T cell receptor beta chains came from one sample sequenced in a study of T cells of healthy individuals. TCRdb passed the 5' RACE reads through MiXCR, listing each CDR3 protein once. The sample holds about 53,000 distinct CDR3 sequences; approximately 14% are singletons and the top ten take more than 15%. The receptor source for this set is a human donor in good health.

This clonotype was counted only a few times. The chain combines TRBV6-1 with TRBJ2-7, with D perhaps TRBD1 (6 bases). The CDR3 covers 13 residues. V lost 10 bases to trimming and J lost 6 bases, with 19 bases between them. Germline CDR1 is MNHNS and CDR2 is SASEGT. The chain's CDR3 is CATLIKTGAEQYF. CDR3 in DNA: TGTGCCACCCTTATTAAGACAGGAGCCGAGCAGTACTTC.

Points on this clonotype: Given a much more abundant clone one base away, this may be a read error. This chain links TRBV13 with TRBJ2-7; unclear D gene. V gave up 4 bases and J gave up 4 bases, with 17 bases separating them. The CDR3 sequence is 15 residues long. Germline assignment: CDR1 PRHDT and CDR2 FYEKMQ (reference sequence). The DNA for the CDR3 is TGTGCCAGCAGCTCCCAGGATTCCTTGTCGTACGAGCAGTACTTC. Residues: CASSSQDSLSYEQYF.

This chain joins TRBV7-9 and TRBJ2-7, with a possible D match to TRBD2 (6 bases). The ends were cut back, 6 bases at V and 3 bases at J, with 12 bases in the middle. The CDR3 has 13 amino acids. CDR1 and CDR2 (germline): SEHNR, FQNEAQ (reference sequence). This chain's CDR3 is CASRDTSSYEQYF. The CDR3 region has the DNA TGTGCCAGCAGAGATACTAGCAGCTACGAGCAGTACTTC. Variable domain in full (rest from reference TRBV7-9 and TRBJ2-7): DTGVSQNPRHKITKRGQNVTFRCDPISEHNRLYWYRQTLGQGPEFLTYFQNEAQLEKSRLLSDRFSAERPKGSFSTLEIQRTEQGDSAMYLCASRDTSSYEQYFGPGTRLTVT.

This clonotype was observed a handful of times. This chain links TRBV9 with TRBJ1-2; D gene uncertain. This CDR3 spans 15 amino acids. V was shortened by 0 bases and J by 0 bases, with 9 bases between the two germline ends. Germline V gene sequence: CDR1 SGDLS, CDR2 YYNGEE. The CDR3 here is CASSVGARPNYGYTF. CDR3 bases: TGTGCCAGCAGCGTAGGCGCCAGGCCTAACTATGGCTACACCTTC.

The chain links TRBV5-1 to TRBJ2-5; D not resolved. Deletions cut 0 bases from V and 9 bases from J, with 15 bases between. CDR1 and CDR2 from the germline V gene are SGHRS and YFSETQ. The CDR3 is 14 residues long. The CDR3, as DNA: TGCGCCAGCAGCTTGGAACCAACCGTCGGGTCCCAGTACTTC. This translates into CASSLEPTVGSQYF.

The CDR3 DNA reads as TGTGCCAGCAGCTTAGAAGGGGATTACTACAATGAGCAGTTCTTC. This codes for CASSLEGDYYNEQFF. This chain connects TRBV11-3 to TRBJ2-1, with D possibly TRBD1 on 5 matching bases. The CDR3 runs to 15 residues. V lost 0 bases and J 3 bases, leaving 9 bases between the germline ends. The germline gives CDR1 SGHNT, CDR2 YENEEA.

This clonotype was recorded many times. This sequence joins TRBV6-5 and TRBJ2-4, with TRBD1 matching over 9 bases. This CDR3 region has 17 residues. CDR1 and CDR2 (germline): MNHEY, SVGAGI. V lost 6 bases, J lost 0 bases, and 9 bases stayed unmatched. The CDR3 reads CASRRGQGFLAKNIQYF. The CDR3 bases are TGTGCCAGCAGGAGGGGACAGGGCTTTCTAGCCAAAAACATTCAGTACTTC.

There are a few counts of this clonotype. The chain uses TRBV4-3 and TRBJ2-1, with 7 bases fitting TRBD2. The CDR3 is 15 residues long. V trimming: 2 bases; J trimming: 8 bases; junction bases outside the gene matches: 9. CDR1 and CDR2 (germline): LGHNA, YSLEER. CDR3 protein: CASSQMGGRADEQFF. CDR3 in DNA: TGCGCCAGCAGCCAAATGGGGGGGAGGGCCGATGAGCAGTTCTTC.

This clonotype came up a few times. The V and J genes are TRBV4-3 and TRBJ1-2; D is ambiguous. CDR3 size: 16 residues. The ends were cut back, 1 base at V and 7 bases at J, with 19 bases in the middle. Per the germline V gene, CDR1 is LGHNA and CDR2 is YSLEER. The CDR3 coding sequence is TGCGCCAGCAGCCAAGCTTATCCGTCTCGAACGGGTGGCTACACCTTC. It specifies CASSQAYPSRTGGYTF.

This clonotype was observed a handful of times. The rearrangement joins TRBV12-3 or TRBV12-4 to TRBJ2-3; 14 nucleotides match TRBD2. This CDR3 comprises 16 residues. V dropped 2 bases and J dropped 6; count of bases not matched to a gene: 4. CDR3 nucleotide sequence: TGTGCCAGCAGTTTATTGACTAGCGGGGGGGCGGATACGCAGTATTTT. This encodes CASSLLTSGGADTQYF.

This clonotype occurred a few times. The rearrangement uses TRBV4-3 and TRBJ2-3; D unclear. CDR1 is LGHNA, CDR2 YSLEER, per germline. V dropped 1 base and J dropped 4 bases, with 12 bases sitting between them. The CDR3 loop spans 15 amino acids. The CDR3 spells CASSQGSPIADTQYF. CDR3 DNA sequence: TGCGCCAGCAGCCAAGGATCTCCAATCGCAGATACGCAGTATTTT.

The chain carries TRBV7-9 and TRBJ2-7; the D gene is possibly TRBD2 (5 bases). V was cut by 5 bases and J by 4 bases, with 30 bases left in between. The CDR3 loop spans 19 amino acids. Germline CDR1 and CDR2: SEHNR and FQNEAQ (reference sequence). DNA for the CDR3: TGTGCCAGCAGCCTTAAGGTGGGGAGCGCAGAGGTTCAGCTATACGAGCAGTACTTC. Protein product: CASSLKVGSAEVQLYEQYF.

This clonotype has only a few counts. This chain joins TRBV7-9 and TRBJ2-7, with D unclear. V was trimmed by 5 bases and J by 4 bases, leaving 6 bases between them. Germline assignment: CDR1 SEHNR and CDR2 FQNEAQ (reference sequence). CDR3 size: 11 residues. The CDR3 DNA reads as TGTGCCAGCAGCGCCCAATACGAGCAGTACTTC. Encoded protein: CASSAQYEQYF.

The V gene is TRBV5-1, the J gene TRBJ1-5, with 8 positions matching TRBD1. Germline values: CDR1 SGHRS, CDR2 YFSETQ. This CDR3 region has 15 residues. The ends lost 4 bases at V and 6 bases at J; junction bases unmatched: 9. CDR3 DNA sequence: TGCGCCAGCAGCCTGTCAGGGGGCCAGGGTCAGCCCCAGCATTTT. Its protein product is CASSLSGGQGQPQHF. Drawing the rest from reference TRBV5-1 and TRBJ1-5, the complete variable domain is KAGVTQTPRYLIKTRGQQVTLSCSPISGHRSVSWYQQTPGQGLQFLFEYFSETQRNKGNFPGRFSGRQFSNSRSEMNVSTLELGDSALYLCASSLSGGQGQPQHFGDGTRLSIL.

This clonotype was recorded many times. This chain joins TRBV20-1 and TRBJ2-5; 12 nucleotides line up with TRBD2. V shed 0 bases, J shed 5 bases, and the junction held 7 bases outside the gene matches. CDR1 and CDR2 (germline): DFQATT, SNEGSKA (reference sequence). The CDR3 has 16 amino acids. CDR3 DNA: TGCAGTGCTAGAGAGGGCGCTAGCGGGAGGGAGGAGACCCAGTACTTC. As protein: CSAREGASGREETQYF.

The rearrangement links TRBV5-5 to TRBJ1-2; 7 bases line up with TRBD1. V lost 3 bases to trimming and J lost 3 bases; unmatched junction nucleotides: 5. The CDR3 extends over 14 amino acids. In germline, CDR1 is SGHKS, CDR2 YYEKEE (reference sequence). The CDR3 loop reads CASSSTGLDYGYTF. CDR3 nucleotide sequence: TGTGCCAGCAGCTCGACAGGGTTAGACTATGGCTACACCTTC. Filled out from reference TRBV5-5 and TRBJ1-2, the complete variable domain reads DAGVTQSPTHLIKTRGQQVTLRCSPISGHKSVSWYQQVLGQGPQFIFQYYEKEERGRGNFPDRFSARQFPNYSSELNVNALLLGDSALYLCASSSTGLDYGYTFGSGTRLTVV.

This clonotype showed up many times. V and J are TRBV20-1 and TRBJ2-1; 7 nucleotides match TRBD2. J was trimmed by 4 bases and V by 4 bases; bases with no gene match: 4. The CDR3 spans 13 residues. Germline loops: CDR1 DFQATT, CDR2 SNEGSKA (reference sequence). In DNA, the CDR3 is TGCAGTGCTATCGCGGGAGCTTACAATGAGCAGTTCTTC. Its protein is CSAIAGAYNEQFF.

The rearrangement links TRBV18 to TRBJ2-3; D gene ambiguous. The CDR3 sequence is 13 residues long. V lost 0 bases and J 4 bases, leaving 5 bases between the germline ends. Germline V gives CDR1 KGHSH, CDR2 LQKENI. CDR3 in DNA: TGTGCCAGCTCACCACCGGGCGCAGATACGCAGTATTTT. It translates to CASSPPGADTQYF.

This clonotype was observed many times. V is TRBV6-2 or TRBV6-3 and J is TRBJ1-1; D remains ambiguous. Germline lookup yields CDR1 MNHEY and CDR2 SVGEGT. V lost 3 bases and J 5 bases, leaving 7 bases between the germline ends. The CDR3 has 12 amino acids. CDR3 amino acids: CASSYVGTEAFF. For the CDR3, the DNA is TGTGCCAGCAGTTATGTCGGAACTGAAGCTTTCTTT.

There are many counts of this clonotype. V and J are TRBV20-1 and TRBJ2-7; TRBD2 agrees at 7 bases. CDR3 size: 14 residues. Germline loops: CDR1 DFQATT, CDR2 SNEGSKA (reference sequence). The trim removed 6 bases at V and 0 bases at J, leaving 8 bases unmatched. CDR3 DNA sequence: TGCAGTGCCCACAAGCGGGACCACTCCTACGAGCAGTACTTC. Its translation: CSAHKRDHSYEQYF.

Only a few counts were recorded for this clonotype. The chain couples TRBV7-2 to TRBJ2-1; 7 bases map to TRBD1. The V gene's germline CDR1 is SGHTA and CDR2 FQGNSA. CDR3 length: 14 residues. Trimming took 5 bases from V and 8 from J; bases not matched to a gene: 9. CDR3 sequence reads: CASSRQGRIDEQFF. CDR3 coding DNA: TGTGCCAGCAGCAGACAGGGTCGAATCGATGAGCAGTTCTTC.